One and the same sample provided the 13 T cell receptor beta chains below, sequenced in a study of T cell changes during pregnancy in multiple sclerosis. TCRdb's table, derived via immunoSEQ multiplex PCR, lists solely in-frame clones and lacks some. The sample gives roughly 40,000 clones, around nine tenths of which show up once; 4.1% is in the top ten. Sequenced material: CD8+ T cells from peripheral blood mononuclear cells, taken in the first trimester of pregnancy. These receptors were obtained from a female donor with multiple sclerosis, enrolled in a pregnancy study.

This chain links TRBV9 with TRBJ2-1; 8 bases align to TRBD2. V trimming: 3 bases; J trimming: 8 bases; junction bases outside the gene matches: 4. Germline lookup yields CDR1 SGDLS and CDR2 YYNGEE. The CDR3 length is 13 residues. CDR3 sequence: CASSAGGRDEQFF. CDR3 DNA sequence: TGTGCCAGCAGCGCGGGGGGGAGGGATGAGCAGTTCTTC.

This clone has just a few counts. The chain links TRBV7-9 to TRBJ1-2, with 9 nucleotides matching TRBD1. The CDR3 runs to 13 residues. V was clipped by 4 bases and J by 7 bases; unmatched bases: 4. CDR1 and CDR2 from the germline V gene are SEHNR and FQNEAQ (reference sequence). The CDR3 nucleotides are TGTGCCAGCAGCTCAGGGACAGGGTCTGGCTACACCTTC. This codes for CASSSGTGSGYTF. Variable domain in full (rest from reference TRBV7-9 and TRBJ1-2): DTGVSQNPRHKITKRGQNVTFRCDPISEHNRLYWYRQTLGQGPEFLTYFQNEAQLEKSRLLSDRFSAERPKGSFSTLEIQRTEQGDSAMYLCASSSGTGSGYTFGSGTRLTVV.

The chain employs TRBV10-3 and TRBJ2-7; 9 bases are a match to TRBD2. Germline lookup yields CDR1 ENHRY and CDR2 SYGVKD. With V trimmed by 4 bases and J by 2 bases, 3 bases remained unmatched. The CDR3 is made up of 14 amino acids. The CDR3 region is CAISGPSGTYEQYF. DNA of the CDR3: TGTGCCATCAGTGGGCCTAGCGGGACCTACGAGCAGTACTTC.

The chain recombines TRBV6-5 with TRBJ1-2; D might be TRBD1 (6 bases). Trimming removed 3 bases at V and 6 bases at J, with 8 bases between. In germline, CDR1 is MNHEY, CDR2 SVGAGI. The CDR3 sequence is 12 residues long. The CDR3: CASSYGGHGYTF. CDR3 nucleotides: TGTGCCAGCAGTTATGGGGGCCATGGCTACACCTTC.

The chain combines TRBV27 with TRBJ1-2; D might be TRBD1 (5 bases). This CDR3 has 13 amino acids. Germline CDR1 MNHEY, CDR2 SMNVEV (reference sequence). Trimming left V 4 bases short and J 4 bases short, with 10 bases between. The CDR3 DNA reads as TGTGCCAGCAGTTATGGGACTGCCTATGGCTACACCTTC. Translating gives CASSYGTAYGYTF.

V and J are TRBV7-6 and TRBJ2-1; D is possibly TRBD2 (7 bases). Germline V gene lookup returns CDR1 SGHVS and CDR2 FNYEAQ. The CDR3 extends over 18 amino acids. The ends were cut back, 5 bases at V and 2 bases at J, with 22 bases in the middle. The CDR3 DNA reads as TGTGCCAGCAGCCCATCCCCCCGAGGGGGGGAACCCTACAATGAGCAGTTCTTC. Translated, it gives CASSPSPRGGEPYNEQFF.

V usage is TRBV5-1 and J usage is TRBJ2-6, with TRBD1 identical over 7 bases. CDR3 length: 17 amino acids. Germline V gives CDR1 SGHRS, CDR2 YFSETQ. J lost 0 bases, V lost 4 bases, and 7 bases had no gene match. The CDR3 protein is CASSPQTGSSGANVLTF. CDR3 nucleotides: TGCGCCAGCAGCCCTCAGACAGGGAGCTCTGGGGCCAACGTCCTGACTTTC.

V usage is TRBV5-6 and J usage is TRBJ1-2, with 12 positions matching TRBD1. J gave up 8 bases and V 2 bases, and 7 bases lay outside the gene matches. CDR3 length: 15 amino acids. Germline CDR1 is SGHDT and CDR2 is YYEEEE. The CDR3 loop reads CASSLRDRGLYGYTF. The CDR3 DNA follows: TGTGCCAGCAGCTTAAGGGACAGGGGGCTATACGGCTACACCTTC.

The rearrangement uses TRBV9 and TRBJ2-3; 16 bases fit TRBD2. The V gene end was trimmed by 0 bases and the J gene end by 4 bases; junction bases not matched to a gene: 5. This CDR3 region has 18 residues. In germline, CDR1 is SGDLS, CDR2 YYNGEE. The CDR3 DNA is TGTGCCAGCAGCGTAGTGGGACTAGCGGGGGGGCCGGCAGATACGCAGTATTTT. Its protein product is CASSVVGLAGGPADTQYF.

In DNA, the CDR3 is TGTGCCTGGAGTTTCGGGGGTCTTTACGAAAAACTGTTTTTT. Residues: CAWSFGGLYEKLFF. The rearrangement joins TRBV30 to TRBJ1-4; D possibly corresponds to TRBD1 (5 bases). Per germline, CDR1 GTSNPN and CDR2 SVGIG (reference sequence). CDR3 size: 14 residues. Trimming left V 2 bases short and J 8 bases short, with 15 bases between.

This clone counts as medium-sized (0.01 to 0.1%). The chain recombines TRBV6-6 with TRBJ2-7, with TRBD2 matching over 7 bases. Germline lookup yields CDR1 MNHNY and CDR2 SVGAGI (reference sequence). V shed 1 base, J shed 3 bases, and the junction held 3 bases outside the gene matches. This CDR3 contains 14 residues. The DNA of the CDR3 is TGTGCCAGCAGTTACTTGGCTAGCGGCTACGAGCAGTACTTC. This translates into CASSYLASGYEQYF.

The rearrangement uses TRBV7-2 and TRBJ2-3; TRBD1 is a possible D gene (5 bases). Trimming cost V 5 bases and J 4 bases, with 16 bases left between them. The CDR3 covers 15 residues. CDR1 and CDR2 from the germline V gene are SGHTA and FQGNSA. The CDR3 DNA reads as TGTGCCAGCAGCCTAGTTTTGACAGAGGCAGATACGCAGTATTTT. Translated: CASSLVLTEADTQYF. Based on the CDR3 plus reference TRBV7-2 and TRBJ2-3, the full variable domain is GAGVSQSPSNKVTEKGKDVELRCDPISGHTALYWYRQSLGQGLEFLIYFQGNSAPDKSGLPSDRFSAERTGGSVSTLTIQRTQQEDSAVYLCASSLVLTEADTQYFGPGTRLTVL.

This rearrangement joins TRBV9 to TRBJ2-7, with 9 positions matching TRBD1. The CDR3 length is 15 residues. The germline V gene has CDR1 SGDLS and CDR2 YYNGEE. Trimming removed 2 bases from V and 0 bases from J; junction bases left unmatched: 3. As DNA, the CDR3 is TGTGCCAGCAGCGTTGGGACAGGGAGCTCCTACGAGCAGTACTTC. Its protein is CASSVGTGSSYEQYF. The full variable domain, completed using reference TRBV9 and TRBJ2-7, is DSGVTQTPKHLITATGQRVTLRCSPRSGDLSVYWYQQSLDQGLQFLIQYYNGEERAKGNILERFSAQQFPDLHSELNLSSLELGDSALYFCASSVGTGSSYEQYFGPGTRLTVT.